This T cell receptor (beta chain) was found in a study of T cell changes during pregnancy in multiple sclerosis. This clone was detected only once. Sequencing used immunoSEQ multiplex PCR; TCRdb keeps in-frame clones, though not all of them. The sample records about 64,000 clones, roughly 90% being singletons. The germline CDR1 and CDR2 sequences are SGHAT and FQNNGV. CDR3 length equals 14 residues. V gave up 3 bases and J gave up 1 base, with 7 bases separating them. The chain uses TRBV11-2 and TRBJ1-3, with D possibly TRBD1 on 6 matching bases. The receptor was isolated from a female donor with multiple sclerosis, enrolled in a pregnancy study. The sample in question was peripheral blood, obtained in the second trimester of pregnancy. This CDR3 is CASSFGQSGNTIYF. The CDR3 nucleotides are TGTGCCAGCAGCTTCGGACAGTCTGGAAACACCATATATTTT. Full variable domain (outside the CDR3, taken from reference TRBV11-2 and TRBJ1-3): EAGVAQSPRYKIIEKRQSVAFWCNPISGHATLYWYQQILGQGPKLLIQFQNNGVVDDSQLPKDRFSAERLKGVDSTLKIQPAKLEDSAVYLCASSFGQSGNTIYFGEGSWLTVV.